The TCR beta chain described here comes from a study of identical twins. Every sampled donor was Caucasian and healthy. TCRdb reanalysed the 5' RACE reads using MiXCR and keeps one entry per CDR3 protein. Of fewer than 550,000 distinct CDR3 sequences listed, 13% to 15% are singletons. Germline CDR1 and CDR2: DFQATT and SNEGSKA (reference sequence). This CDR3 region has 11 residues. The V gene lost 6 bases and the J gene lost 5 bases, with 8 bases spanning the gap. This sample was also put to use in a study of yellow fever vaccine responses in identical twins.

The source is a woman aged 18-30 years in good health. The rearrangement joins TRBV20-1 to TRBJ2-1; D unclear. The sequencing input was CD4+ T cells sorted from blood. This CDR3 is CSAPLHNEQFF. The CDR3 region has the DNA TGCAGTGCCCCCCTCCACAATGAGCAGTTCTTC.